Each of the 4 T cell receptor beta chains below was sequenced from the same sample in a study of lymphopenia after photon versus proton radiotherapy. The repertoire was sequenced with immunoSEQ multiplex PCR; TCRdb's copy has only in-frame clones and lacks some. The repertoire holds approximately 160,000 clones, with around nine tenths as singletons. The specimen comprised peripheral blood, sampled from a patient treated with photon-based radiotherapy. These receptor sequences come from a man aged 45-65 years with gastric cancer.

V usage is TRBV27 and J usage is TRBJ1-5; 11 bases fit TRBD1. The CDR3 extends over 20 amino acids. Germline V gene sequence: CDR1 MNHEY, CDR2 SMNVEV (reference sequence). V was clipped by 0 bases and J by 2 bases; unmatched bases: 12. The CDR3 protein is CASSLSAGTGGFQGNQPQHF. Here the CDR3 DNA reads TGTGCCAGCAGTTTATCGGCCGGGACAGGGGGATTTCAGGGCAATCAGCCCCAGCATTTT.

The chain links TRBV7-2 to TRBJ1-2; D gene unclear. This CDR3 is built from 16 residues. V dropped 1 base and J dropped 0 bases, with 12 bases sitting between them. Germline V gives CDR1 SGHTA, CDR2 FQGNSA. The CDR3 sequence: CASSLEGSLANYGYTF. The CDR3 region has the DNA TGTGCCAGCAGCTTAGAAGGAAGCCTAGCTAACTATGGCTACACCTTC.

The V gene is TRBV19, the J gene TRBJ2-1; D is unresolved. Trimming took off 0 bases at V and 2 bases at J, with 14 bases between the two ends. The CDR3 is 17 amino acids. Germline V gene data show CDR1 as LNHDA and CDR2 as SQIVND (reference sequence). The CDR3 nucleotides are TGTGCCAGTAGTATAGACGGCAGCCGGGTCGCCTACAATGAGCAGTTCTTC. Residues: CASSIDGSRVAYNEQFF.

This clone has a handful of counts. The chain has TRBV6-5 and TRBJ1-2; the D gene is possibly TRBD1 (6 bases). V lost 2 bases to trimming and J lost 8 bases, with 12 bases between them. This CDR3 has 13 amino acids. Germline V gene data show CDR1 as MNHEY and CDR2 as SVGAGI. CDR3 protein: CASSYETGRGYTF. The CDR3 bases are TGTGCCAGCAGTTACGAAACAGGGAGAGGCTACACCTTC.